This T cell receptor beta chain came from a study of CD8 T cells in Susac syndrome. Sequencing of TCR beta, carried out with a high-throughput approach, was applied to CD8+ and CD4+ T cells from the blood. Reverse transcription of roughly 0.45 to 1 ug RNA used random hexamers. TCRdb recomputed calls from the immunoSEQ multiplex PCR reads with MiXCR, one row per CDR3 protein. The data hold about 150,000 distinct CDR3 sequences, with just under 97% observed a single time. Germline V gives CDR1 SGHTS, CDR2 YDEGEE. The CDR3 is 15 residues long. The V end lost 1 base, the J end lost 0 bases, and 11 bases lay between the germline ends.

The sequence was collected from a human donor with multiple sclerosis. The chain combines TRBV5-8 with TRBJ2-7; unclear D gene. Sequencing was performed on CD8+ T cells from PBMCs. CDR3 protein: CASSLRTSSSYEQYV. The CDR3 DNA reads as TGTGCCAGCAGCTTGCGAACCAGTTCCTCCTACGAGCAGTACGTC.